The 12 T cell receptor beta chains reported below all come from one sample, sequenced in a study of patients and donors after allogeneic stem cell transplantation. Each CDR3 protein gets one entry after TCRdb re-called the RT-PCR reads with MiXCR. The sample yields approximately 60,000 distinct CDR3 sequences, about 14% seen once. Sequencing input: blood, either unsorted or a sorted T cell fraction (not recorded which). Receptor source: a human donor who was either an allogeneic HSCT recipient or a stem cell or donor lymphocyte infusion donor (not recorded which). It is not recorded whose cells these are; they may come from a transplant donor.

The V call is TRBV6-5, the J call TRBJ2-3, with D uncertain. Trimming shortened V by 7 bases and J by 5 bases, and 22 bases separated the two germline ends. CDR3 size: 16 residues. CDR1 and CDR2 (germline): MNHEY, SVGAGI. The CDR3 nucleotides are TGTGCCAGCAAATATAGTCCTGGCCTCGCCGTAGATACGCAGTATTTT. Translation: CASKYSPGLAVDTQYF.

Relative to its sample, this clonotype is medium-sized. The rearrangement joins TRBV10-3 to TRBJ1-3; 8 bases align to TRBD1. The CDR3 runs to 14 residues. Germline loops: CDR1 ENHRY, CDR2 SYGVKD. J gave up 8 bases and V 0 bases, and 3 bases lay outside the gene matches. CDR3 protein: CAISESDRVHTIYF. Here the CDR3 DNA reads TGTGCCATCAGTGAGTCGGACAGGGTACACACCATATATTTT.

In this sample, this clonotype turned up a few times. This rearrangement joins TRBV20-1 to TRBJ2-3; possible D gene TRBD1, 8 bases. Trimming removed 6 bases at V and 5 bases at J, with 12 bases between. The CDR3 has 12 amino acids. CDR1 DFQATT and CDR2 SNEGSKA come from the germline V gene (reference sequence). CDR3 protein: CSAHRGGDTQYF. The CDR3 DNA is TGCAGTGCGCACAGGGGGGGAGATACGCAGTATTTT.

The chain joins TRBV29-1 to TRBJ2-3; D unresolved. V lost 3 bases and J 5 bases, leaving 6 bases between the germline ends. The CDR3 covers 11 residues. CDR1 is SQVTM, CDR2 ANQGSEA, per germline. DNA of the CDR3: TGCAGCGTTGATACGGGAGATACGCAGTATTTT. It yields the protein CSVDTGDTQYF.

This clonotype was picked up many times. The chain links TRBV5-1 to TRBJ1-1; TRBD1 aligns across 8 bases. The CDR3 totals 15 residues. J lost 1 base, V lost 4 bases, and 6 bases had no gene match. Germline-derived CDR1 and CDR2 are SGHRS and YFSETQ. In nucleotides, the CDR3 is TGCGCCAGCAGCCTACGGACAGGGCCGAACACTGAAGCTTTCTTT. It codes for CASSLRTGPNTEAFF.

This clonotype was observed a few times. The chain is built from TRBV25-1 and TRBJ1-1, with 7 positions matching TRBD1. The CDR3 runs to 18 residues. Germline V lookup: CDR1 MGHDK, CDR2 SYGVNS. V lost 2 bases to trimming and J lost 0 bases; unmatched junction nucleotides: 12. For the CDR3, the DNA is TGTGCCAGCAGTGAACTCGGCAGGGGGATGCCTATGAACACTGAAGCTTTCTTT. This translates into CASSELGRGMPMNTEAFF.

CDR3 DNA: TGTGCCAGCAGTCCATTCGGGGACTCGATCTACGAGCAGTACTTC. The encoded protein is CASSPFGDSIYEQYF. V usage is TRBV5-6 and J usage is TRBJ2-7, with D perhaps TRBD2 (6 bases). The CDR3 has 15 residues. Trimming removed 5 bases at V and 3 bases at J, with 18 bases between. Looked up from germline, CDR1 is SGHDT and CDR2 is YYEEEE.

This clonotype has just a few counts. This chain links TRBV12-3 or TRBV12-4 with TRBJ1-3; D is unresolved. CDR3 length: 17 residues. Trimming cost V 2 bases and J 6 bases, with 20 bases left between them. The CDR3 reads CASSLHAVAGQKNTIYF. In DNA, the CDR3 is TGTGCCAGCAGTTTACACGCTGTGGCCGGGCAGAAAAACACCATATATTTT.

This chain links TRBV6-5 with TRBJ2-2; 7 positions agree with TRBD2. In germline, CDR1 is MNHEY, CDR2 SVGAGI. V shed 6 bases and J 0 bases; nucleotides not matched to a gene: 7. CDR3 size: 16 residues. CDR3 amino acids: CASSHSSGANTGELFF. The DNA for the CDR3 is TGTGCCAGCAGCCACTCAAGCGGGGCGAACACCGGGGAGCTGTTTTTT.

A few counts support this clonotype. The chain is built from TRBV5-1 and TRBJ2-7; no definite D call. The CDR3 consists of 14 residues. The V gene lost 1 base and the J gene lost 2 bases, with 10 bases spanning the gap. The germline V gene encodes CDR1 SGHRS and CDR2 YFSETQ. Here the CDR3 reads CASSLWGFAYEQYF. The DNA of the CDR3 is TGCGCCAGCAGCTTGTGGGGATTCGCCTACGAGCAGTACTTC.

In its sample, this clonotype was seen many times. This CDR3 is CASSLGGPGGQPQHF. The CDR3 coding sequence is TGTGCCAGCAGCTTAGGAGGTCCCGGGGGCCAGCCCCAGCATTTT. The V call is TRBV11-2, the J call TRBJ1-5; D may be TRBD1 (6 bases). The CDR3 is made up of 15 amino acids. From germline, CDR1 is SGHAT and CDR2 FQNNGV. The V gene lost 1 base and the J gene lost 7 bases, with 14 bases spanning the gap.

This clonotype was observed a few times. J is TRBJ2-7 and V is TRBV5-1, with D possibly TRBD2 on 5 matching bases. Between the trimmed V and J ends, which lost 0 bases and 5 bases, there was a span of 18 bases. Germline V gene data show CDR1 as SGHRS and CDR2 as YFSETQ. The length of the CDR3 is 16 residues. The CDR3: CASSLAGESRTDEQYF. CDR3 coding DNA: TGCGCCAGCAGCTTGGCCGGGGAGTCACGGACCGACGAGCAGTACTTC.